The T cell receptor beta chain described here comes from a study of Ad26.COV2.S vaccination and SARS-CoV-2 variants. Background on the study: Intramuscular Ad26.COV2.S at 5x10^10 or 1x10^11 viral particles.

Assay used: immunoSEQ multiplex PCR; TCRdb lists only in-frame clones, some missing. The sample has some 340,000 clones, around 81% seen once. The CDR3 contains 13 residues. Trimming at V came to 7 bases and at J to 6 bases, leaving 4 bases not matched to a gene. Germline loops: CDR1 MNHEY, CDR2 SVGAGI. Treatment: about 20 received Ad26.COV2.S at low or high dose, single or two shots; about 5 received placebo; per-sample allocation not given. Specimen acquisition occurred on day 63 following the initial vaccine or placebo injection. The specimen was peripheral blood, collected in a trial of Ad26.COV2.S vaccine versus placebo. The sequence derives from a person between 18 and 65 years old who received the Ad26.COV2.S COVID-19 vaccine or a placebo. V is TRBV6-5 and J is TRBJ2-1; TRBD2 agrees at 9 bases. CDR3 sequence: CASTAGGPNEQFF. CDR3 sequence (DNA): TGTGCCAGCACAGCGGGGGGCCCCAATGAGCAGTTCTTC.